The entry below gives a single T cell receptor beta chain sequence along with its context. It has no known antigen specificity. No much larger clonotype is one base removed from it; base qualities were not supplied. Patients with autoimmune disease history or receiving systemic immunosuppression were excluded from the trial. Peripheral blood for TCR sequencing was collected from all dose cohorts at baseline, on cycle 4 day 1, and on cycle 7 day 1. Samples came from an open-label, multicenter, first-in-human phase I dose-escalation trial of ivuxolimab. Adults with locally advanced or metastatic melanoma, renal cell, hepatocellular, or head and neck squamous cell carcinoma were enrolled in the trial. Before TCR sequencing, CD4+ T cells and CD8+ T cells from peripheral blood were sorted into separate populations. For sequencing of the TCRbeta CDR3 region, genomic DNA was extracted from the sorted cells. The immunoSEQ Assay was used to sequence the TCRbeta CDR3 regions. In TCRdb, the immuneACCESS table is reduced to in-frame sequences with V and J assigned. These tables do not hold every clone; where another copy was compared, an unresolved V gene accounts for under half, and the others remain unexplained. The sample has tens of thousands of clones on record, over 70% of them singletons. Jointly, the top ten make up around 5% of the sample.

From cysteine to phenylalanine, the CDR3 is 14 amino acids long. The only DNA kept is the CDR3, 42 bases in frame from the first base. Germline trimming amounts to 2 bases on V and 8 bases on J, with 8 as the count of junction bases outside the gene matches. Sequences SEHNR (CDR1) and FQNEAQ (CDR2) are obtained from the germline V gene (reference sequence). These data belong to a study of OX40 agonist ivuxolimab in advanced cancers. With regard to the full study: The costimulatory receptor OX40 (CD134) was targeted by ivuxolimab, a fully human IgG2 agonistic monoclonal antibody. Intravenous ivuxolimab was administered to patients every 2 weeks at six dose levels: 0.01, 0.1, 0.3, 1.5, 3 and 10 mg/kg. Among the 50 to 55 dose-escalation patients, about 19 had hepatocellular carcinoma, around 15 melanoma, 9 renal cell carcinoma and 9 head and neck cancer. The dose-escalation cohort was about 86% male with a mean age of about 60 years, ranging from 23 to 79. Prior anti-PD-1, anti-PD-L1 or anti-CTLA-4 therapy was permitted, and checkpoint inhibitors had been received by approximately 39% of dose-escalation patients. Partial responses occurred in three dose-escalation patients, of whom one had hepatocellular carcinoma and two had cutaneous melanoma. The purpose of peripheral TCRbeta sequencing was to test whether ivuxolimab changed TCR sequence diversity and led to clonal T-cell expansion. The paper describes the monotherapy dose-escalation part (N of about 57 patients) of the phase I trial of ivuxolimab.

On the study overall, not on this receptor specifically: Antigen specificity was not determined for the clonally expanded peripheral T cells. Low levels of normalized T-cell clonal expansion were also shown by some nonresponding patients. After ivuxolimab, more expanded clones were found on average in CD8+ T cells than in CD4+ T cells. Partial responders in the 0.1-3.0 mg/kg groups had among the lowest normalized peripheral clonal expansion, especially among CD8+ T cells. At doses of 0.1 to 3.0 mg/kg, clonal expansion of both CD4+ and CD8+ T cells in blood was seen between baseline and week 6.

The sequence was collected from an adult with an advanced solid tumor such as melanoma, head and neck, liver or kidney cancer. This chain is built from TRBV7-9 and TRBJ1-1, with TRBD1 matching 7 junction bases. The sequenced sample was CD4+ or CD8+ T cells sorted from blood, obtained in a trial of the OX40 agonist ivuxolimab. CDR3 sequence: CASSLRQGSREAFF. The nucleotide sequence is given as TGTGCCAGCAGCTTAAGACAGGGTAGTCGGGAAGCTTTCTTT.